This T cell receptor beta chain was recovered during a study of shared clonotypes between healthy human individuals. Overall study context: Samples came from a couple of female and a few male donors aged 18 to 49.

CDR1 is MDHEN and CDR2 is SYDVKM in the germline V gene. This CDR3 is 14 amino acids long. Losses at the gene ends were 6 bases for V and 5 bases for J; bases not matched to a gene: 5. The assay was immunoSEQ multiplex PCR, and TCRdb's table has in-frame clones only and misses some. The top ten clones hold less than 0.06% of a sample with more than 400,000 clones, 90% to 96% of them seen once. Sequences were obtained from naive CD4+ T cells sorted from blood. The subset: CD45RA+ positively selected. The receptor's source is a woman in her 30s in good health. This chain uses TRBV28 with TRBJ2-3; 10 nucleotides line up with TRBD1. CDR3: CASSDRGREDTQYF. CDR3 DNA: TGTGCCAGCAGCGACAGGGGGCGCGAAGATACGCAGTATTTT.